These 15 T cell receptor beta chains were sequenced from one sample in a study of blood T cell repertoires in COVID-19. Produced via immunoSEQ multiplex PCR; TCRdb's table is partial and in-frame only. This sample has 250,000 to 350,000 clones, with more than 75% found just once. The sample comprised peripheral blood. These receptors were obtained from a woman under 40 who had recovered from COVID-19.

J is TRBJ2-7 and V is TRBV4-1; 8 positions match TRBD1. Germline V gives CDR1 MGHRA, CDR2 YSYEKL. CDR3 length: 16 amino acids. The J segment lost 3 bases and the V segment lost 0 bases, leaving 7 bases of the junction unmatched. The CDR3 loop reads CASSQDRGGQGYEQYF. The CDR3 nucleotides read TGCGCCAGCAGCCAAGATCGCGGAGGACAGGGCTACGAGCAGTACTTC.

The CDR3 DNA follows: TGTGCCAGCAGCTTGTGGTCGGACACTGAAGCTTTCTTT. Translation gives CASSLWSDTEAFF. The rearrangement uses TRBV5-6 and TRBJ1-1; D remains ambiguous. Trimming took off 1 base at V and 3 bases at J, with 7 bases between the two ends. CDR1 SGHDT and CDR2 YYEEEE come from the germline V gene. This CDR3 has 13 amino acids.

This clone came up a few times. The rearrangement uses TRBV27 and TRBJ1-6; 7 bases fit TRBD1. In germline, CDR1 is MNHEY, CDR2 SMNVEV (reference sequence). Trimming took 7 bases from V and 3 from J; bases not matched to a gene: 6. The CDR3 has 15 residues. The CDR3 sequence is CASTKRDSYNSPLHF. The DNA of the CDR3 is TGTGCCAGCACCAAAAGGGACAGCTATAATTCACCCCTCCACTTT.

Here the CDR3 reads CSVDRQGHTEAFF. The CDR3 coding sequence is TGCAGCGTTGACCGACAGGGCCACACTGAAGCTTTCTTT. This chain uses TRBV29-1 with TRBJ1-1, with 7 bases lining up with TRBD1. Germline assignment: CDR1 SQVTM and CDR2 ANQGSEA. After removal of 3 bases from V and 3 bases from J, the junction contained 4 bases not matched to a gene. The CDR3 contains 13 residues.

The chain couples TRBV3-1 (or the pseudogene TRBV3-2) to TRBJ2-1; the D is unclear. The V end was cut by 1 base, the J end by 4 bases, with 11 bases between. The CDR3 contains 15 residues. From germline, CDR1 is LGHDT and CDR2 YNNKEL (reference sequence). CDR3 bases: TGTGCCAGCAGCCAAGTAGCTGGGTTTTACAATGAGCAGTTCTTC. Protein product: CASSQVAGFYNEQFF.

This clone appeared many times. The chain carries TRBV7-2 and TRBJ2-1, with 9 positions matching TRBD2. With V trimmed by 5 bases and J by 16 bases, 9 bases remained unmatched. CDR1 and CDR2 from the germline V gene are SGHTA and FQGNSA. The length of the CDR3 is 12 residues. CDR3 DNA sequence: TGTGCCAGCAGCCTAGGCGGGAGGGCCGATTTCTTC. Amino acids: CASSLGGRADFF. The full variable domain, in which reference TRBV7-2 and TRBJ2-1 provide the parts outside the CDR3, is GAGVSQSPSNKVTEKGKDVELRCDPISGHTALYWYRQSLGQGLEFLIYFQGNSAPDKSGLPSDRFSAERTGGSVSTLTIQRTQQEDSAVYLCASSLGGRADFFGPGTRLTVL.

The J gene is TRBJ1-4, the V gene TRBV30; perhaps TRBD1 as D (6 bases). Germline CDR1 reads GTSNPN; CDR2 reads SVGIG (reference sequence). Trimming shortened V by 2 bases and J by 7 bases, and 17 bases separated the two germline ends. The CDR3 contains 15 residues. CDR3 sequence: CAWSPGHSGSEKLFF. The CDR3 DNA follows: TGTGCCTGGAGTCCGGGACATTCCGGATCTGAAAAACTGTTTTTT. Full variable domain (remainder filled in from reference TRBV30 and TRBJ1-4): SQTIHQWPATLVQPVGSPLSLECTVEGTSNPNLYWYRQAAGRGLQLLFYSVGIGQISSEVPQNLSASRPQDRQFILSSKKLLLSDSGFYLCAWSPGHSGSEKLFFGSGTQLSVL.

This clone showed up just once. The chain links TRBV4-1 to TRBJ1-1, with D possibly being TRBD1 (6 bases). The CDR3 spans 14 residues. CDR1 MGHRA and CDR2 YSYEKL come from the germline V gene. Trimming left V 1 base short and J 10 bases short, with 16 bases between. Here the CDR3 reads CASSQVGGAPRAFF. As DNA, the CDR3 is TGCGCCAGCAGCCAAGTTGGGGGCGCCCCGAGAGCTTTCTTT.

CDR3 protein: CASSITGQDSYNEQFF. DNA of the CDR3: TGTGCCAGTAGTATAACCGGACAGGACTCCTACAATGAGCAGTTCTTC. The chain uses TRBV19 and TRBJ2-1; 7 bases are a match to TRBD1. The CDR3 totals 16 residues. Looked up from germline, CDR1 is LNHDA and CDR2 is SQIVND (reference sequence). The V and J ends lost 2 bases and 0 bases, in that order; junction bases with no gene match: 4.

The chain is built from TRBV3-1 (or the pseudogene TRBV3-2) and TRBJ2-7; the D gene is possibly TRBD1 (5 bases). Germline loops: CDR1 LGHDT, CDR2 YNNKEL (reference sequence). The V and J ends lost 4 bases and 1 base respectively, with 14 bases between them. The CDR3 runs 15 residues. The CDR3 spells CASSLQATTSYEQYF. Here the CDR3 DNA reads TGTGCCAGCAGCCTACAGGCTACCACTTCCTACGAGCAGTACTTC.

The rearrangement links TRBV3-1 (or the pseudogene TRBV3-2) to TRBJ2-1, with D perhaps TRBD1 (6 bases). CDR3 length: 12 residues. Germline-derived CDR1 and CDR2 are LGHDT and YNNKEL (reference sequence). V was shortened by 7 bases and J by 9 bases, with 13 bases between the two germline ends. This CDR3 is CASKMGASEQFF. The CDR3 DNA sequence: TGTGCCAGCAAAATGGGGGCAAGTGAGCAGTTCTTC.

Only a few counts were recorded for this clone. The V call is TRBV18, the J call TRBJ2-7, with 7 nucleotides matching TRBD1. Germline CDR1 reads KGHSH; CDR2 reads LQKENI. V was pared by 6 bases and J by 3 bases, with 8 bases of the junction left unmatched. The CDR3 spans 14 residues. The CDR3 coding sequence is TGTGCCAGCTCCCCTCAGGGGGACCACTACGAGCAGTACTTC. Amino acids: CASSPQGDHYEQYF.

The chain combines TRBV5-1 with TRBJ2-2; TRBD2 aligns across 7 bases. Trimming cost V 4 bases and J 0 bases; bases outside gene matches: 9. This CDR3 is built from 17 residues. Germline-derived CDR1 and CDR2 are SGHRS and YFSETQ. CDR3 coding DNA: TGCGCCAGCAGCCGAGAACGCGGGGGACCGAACACCGGGGAGCTGTTTTTT. Its translation is CASSRERGGPNTGELFF.

The chain recombines TRBV12-2 with TRBJ2-4; TRBD2, the D gene given by the table, was not confirmed from the DNA. TRBV12-2 is labeled a pseudogene. This CDR3 is 19 amino acids long. Here the CDR3 reads CASRLASLAGAVAKNIQYF. The DNA for the CDR3 is TGTGCAAGTCGCTTAGCGAGCCTAGCGGGGGCTGTGGCCAAAAACATTCAGTACTTC.

This chain links TRBV6-5 with TRBJ1-4, with TRBD1 identical over 9 bases. Germline loops: CDR1 MNHEY, CDR2 SVGAGI. CDR3 length: 14 amino acids. The trim removed 5 bases at V and 7 bases at J, leaving 5 bases unmatched. The CDR3 reads CASSPGTGLEKLFF. CDR3 bases: TGTGCCAGCAGTCCCGGGACAGGGCTTGAAAAACTGTTTTTT.